This TCR beta chain is drawn from a study of OX40 agonist ivuxolimab in advanced cancers. About the investigation overall: Ivuxolimab was a fully human IgG2 agonistic monoclonal antibody targeting the costimulatory receptor OX40 (CD134). Intravenous ivuxolimab was administered to patients every 2 weeks at six dose levels: 0.01, 0.1, 0.3, 1.5, 3 and 10 mg/kg. Among the approximately 54 dose-escalation patients, roughly 20 had hepatocellular carcinoma, around 15 melanoma, 9 renal cell carcinoma and 9 head and neck cancer. In the dose-escalation cohort, approximately 83% of patients were male, and the mean age was around 65 years with a range of roughly 20 to 79. Patients were allowed to have had prior anti-PD-1, anti-PD-L1 or anti-CTLA-4 therapy, and approximately 40% of the dose-escalation patients had been treated with checkpoint inhibitors. Partial responses were achieved by three dose-escalation patients, of whom one had hepatocellular carcinoma and two had cutaneous melanoma. Peripheral TCRbeta sequencing was intended to test whether TCR sequence diversity was altered and clonal T-cell expansion was caused by ivuxolimab. The paper reports the monotherapy dose-escalation portion (N ≈ 50 patients) of the phase I ivuxolimab trial.

Results the study describes overall, beyond this receptor: After ivuxolimab, CD8+ T cells had more expanded clones than CD4+ T cells on average. In the 0.1-3.0 mg/kg groups, partial responders were among the patients with the lowest normalized peripheral clonal expansion, particularly in CD8+ T cells. The antigen specificity of the clonally expanded peripheral T cells was not determined. At doses of 0.1 to 3.0 mg/kg, clonal expansion of both CD4+ and CD8+ blood T cells was observed from baseline to week 6. Low levels of normalized T-cell clonal expansion were also shown by some nonresponding patients.

Genomic DNA was extracted from sorted cells for sequencing of the TCRbeta CDR3 region. The immunoSEQ Assay was used to sequence the TCRbeta CDR3 regions. TCRdb took this table from immuneACCESS and kept in-frame rearrangements with V and J called. Such tables lack part of the clones; where checked against another copy, unresolved V genes explain under half of the gap, and the rest is unexplained. This sample has 75,000 to 80,000 clones in its table, and roughly 80% of those were observed once. The ten largest clones capture roughly 4.6% of the sample. The trial excluded patients who had a history of autoimmune disease or who were on systemic immunosuppression. In every dose cohort, peripheral blood was drawn for TCR sequencing at baseline, cycle 4 day 1, and cycle 7 day 1. Samples were obtained from an open-label, multicenter, first-in-human phase I dose-escalation trial of ivuxolimab. Adults with locally advanced or metastatic head and neck squamous cell, hepatocellular, melanoma or renal cell carcinoma were enrolled in the trial. Before TCR sequencing, CD4+ T cells and CD8+ T cells from peripheral blood were sorted into separate populations.

The germline V gene (reference sequence) yields GTSNPN for CDR1 and SVGIG for CDR2. The CDR3, cysteine through phenylalanine, is 12 amino acids long. Just the 36-base CDR3 DNA is kept, in frame starting at base 1. Relative to germline, V is 3 bases shorter and J is 8 bases shorter, with 13 bases between their ends. Of note for this clone: Its antigen remains unidentified. No base-level quality is on record; no much larger clone is a single base apart.

This TCR derives from an adult with an advanced solid tumor such as melanoma, head and neck, liver or kidney cancer. The material sequenced was CD4+ or CD8+ T cells sorted from blood, taken in a trial of the OX40 agonist ivuxolimab. The V and J segments used are TRBV30 and TRBJ2-5, with the D segment identity uncertain. The nucleotide sequence reads TGTGCCTGGAGCGAGAGGTCAGGAACCCAGTACTTC. This is translated as CAWSERSGTQYF.